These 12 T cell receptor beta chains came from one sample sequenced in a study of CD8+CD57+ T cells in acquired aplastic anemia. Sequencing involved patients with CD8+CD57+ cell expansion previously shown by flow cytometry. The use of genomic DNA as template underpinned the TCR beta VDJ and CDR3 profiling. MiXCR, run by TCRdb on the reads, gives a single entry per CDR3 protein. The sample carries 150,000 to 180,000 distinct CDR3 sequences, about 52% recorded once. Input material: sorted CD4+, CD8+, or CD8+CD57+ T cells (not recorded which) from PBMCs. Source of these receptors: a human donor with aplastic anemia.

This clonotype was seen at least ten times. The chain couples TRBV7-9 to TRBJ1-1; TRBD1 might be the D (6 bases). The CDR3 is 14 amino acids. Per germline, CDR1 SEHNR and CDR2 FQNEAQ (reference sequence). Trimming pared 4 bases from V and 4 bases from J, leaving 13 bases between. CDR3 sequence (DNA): TGTGCCAGCAGCTCAACAGGGACACGCACTGAAGCTTTCTTT. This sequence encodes CASSSTGTRTEAFF.

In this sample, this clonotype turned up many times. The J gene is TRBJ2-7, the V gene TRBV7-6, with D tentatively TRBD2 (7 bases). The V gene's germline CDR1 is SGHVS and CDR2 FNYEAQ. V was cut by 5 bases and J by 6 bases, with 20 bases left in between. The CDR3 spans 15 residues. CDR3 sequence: CASSLTGGAVFEQYF. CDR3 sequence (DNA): TGTGCCAGCAGCCTGACGGGGGGCGCAGTATTCGAGCAGTACTTC.

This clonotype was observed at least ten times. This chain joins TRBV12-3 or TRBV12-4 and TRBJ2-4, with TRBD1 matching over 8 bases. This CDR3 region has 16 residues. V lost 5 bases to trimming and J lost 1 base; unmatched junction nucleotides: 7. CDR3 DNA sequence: TGTGCCAGCAGTCAACAGGGGGACATCGCCAAAAACATTCAGTACTTC. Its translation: CASSQQGDIAKNIQYF.

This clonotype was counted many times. The CDR3 reads CASSQEGIAGDTQYF. The CDR3 bases are TGCGCCAGCAGCCAAGAGGGGATAGCTGGAGATACGCAGTATTTT. V and J are TRBV4-3 and TRBJ2-3, with D uncertain. V was pared by 0 bases and J by 5 bases, with 12 bases between. CDR3 size: 15 residues. Germline-derived CDR1 and CDR2 are LGHNA and YSLEER.

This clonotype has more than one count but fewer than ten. In nucleotides, the CDR3 is TGTGCCAGCAGTTTAGTCACTAGCGGGGGGAAAGATACGCAGTATTTT. Its translation: CASSLVTSGGKDTQYF. The chain employs TRBV27 and TRBJ2-3; 12 bases line up with TRBD2. J lost 5 bases, V lost 2 bases, and 5 bases had no gene match. CDR3 length: 16 residues. Per the germline V gene, CDR1 is MNHEY and CDR2 is SMNVEV (reference sequence).

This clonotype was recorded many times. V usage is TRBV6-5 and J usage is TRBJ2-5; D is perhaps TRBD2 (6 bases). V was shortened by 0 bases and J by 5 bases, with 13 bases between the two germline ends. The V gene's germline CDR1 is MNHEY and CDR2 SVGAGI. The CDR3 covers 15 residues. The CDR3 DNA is TGTGCCAGCAGTTACTCGGTGGGTAGCGGCGAGACCCAGTACTTC. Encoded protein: CASSYSVGSGETQYF.

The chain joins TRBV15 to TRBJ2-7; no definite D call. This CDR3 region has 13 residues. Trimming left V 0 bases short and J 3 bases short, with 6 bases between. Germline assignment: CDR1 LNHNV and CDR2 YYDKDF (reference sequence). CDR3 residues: CATSREVGYEQYF. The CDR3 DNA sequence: TGTGCCACCAGCAGAGAAGTAGGCTACGAGCAGTACTTC.

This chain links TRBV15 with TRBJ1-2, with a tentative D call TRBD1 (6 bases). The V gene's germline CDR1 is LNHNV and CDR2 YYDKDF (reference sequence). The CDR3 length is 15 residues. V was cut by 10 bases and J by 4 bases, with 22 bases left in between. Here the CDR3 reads CASSYSLDSPYGYTF. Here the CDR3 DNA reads TGTGCCAGCAGTTACTCGTTGGACAGTCCCTATGGCTACACCTTC.

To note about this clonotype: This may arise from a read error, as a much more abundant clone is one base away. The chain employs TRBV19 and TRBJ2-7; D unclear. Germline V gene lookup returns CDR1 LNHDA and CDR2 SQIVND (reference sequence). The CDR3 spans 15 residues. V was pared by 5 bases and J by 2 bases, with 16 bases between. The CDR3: CASSPTSTATYEQYF. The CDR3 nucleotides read TGTGCCAGTAGTCCTACCTCGACGGCCACCTACGAGCAGTACTTC.

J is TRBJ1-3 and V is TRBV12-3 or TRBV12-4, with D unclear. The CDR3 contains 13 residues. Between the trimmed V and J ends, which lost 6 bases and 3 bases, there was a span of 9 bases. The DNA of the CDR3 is TGTGCCAGCAGCCTCAATTTTGGAAACACCATATATTTT. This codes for CASSLNFGNTIYF.

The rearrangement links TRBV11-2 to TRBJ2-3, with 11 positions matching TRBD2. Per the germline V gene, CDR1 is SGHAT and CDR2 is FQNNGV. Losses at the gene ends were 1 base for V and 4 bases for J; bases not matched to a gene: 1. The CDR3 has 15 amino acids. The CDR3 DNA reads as TGTGCCAGCAGCTTAGTTAGCGGGAGGGCAGATACGCAGTATTTT. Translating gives CASSLVSGRADTQYF.

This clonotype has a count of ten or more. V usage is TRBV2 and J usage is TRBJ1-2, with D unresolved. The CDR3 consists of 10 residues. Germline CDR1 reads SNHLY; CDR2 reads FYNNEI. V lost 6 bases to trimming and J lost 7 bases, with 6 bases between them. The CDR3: CASRGGGYTF. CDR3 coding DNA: TGTGCCAGCAGGGGAGGTGGCTACACCTTC.